This entry lists 14 T cell receptor beta chains sequenced from one sample in a study of blood T cell repertoires in COVID-19. TCRdb's table, derived via immunoSEQ multiplex PCR, lists solely in-frame clones and lacks some. The table lists around 84,000 clones, over 85% of them singletons, with 4.6% in the top ten. Sequencing was carried out using peripheral blood. These receptors were collected from a man aged 50 to 60 with active COVID-19.

The chain links TRBV27 to TRBJ2-1, with 8 bases identical to TRBD2. Germline V CDR1 and CDR2: MNHEY, SMNVEV (reference sequence). This CDR3 spans 16 amino acids. Trimming cost V 6 bases and J 4 bases; bases outside gene matches: 11. CDR3 amino acids: CASSLTGAGDYNEQFF. The CDR3 coding sequence is TGTGCCAGCAGCCTCACGGGAGCGGGGGATTACAATGAGCAGTTCTTC.

This clone was detected only a few times. This chain connects TRBV28 to TRBJ1-3, with D unresolved. V was cut by 6 bases and J by 2 bases, with 14 bases left in between. This CDR3 region has 15 residues. The V gene's germline CDR1 is MDHEN and CDR2 SYDVKM. In DNA, the CDR3 is TGTGCCAGCAGCCTGAGGCCGGCCACTGGAAACACCATATATTTT. It yields the protein CASSLRPATGNTIYF. Drawing the rest from reference TRBV28 and TRBJ1-3, the complete variable domain is DVKVTQSSRYLVKRTGEKVFLECVQDMDHENMFWYRQDPGLGLRLIYFSYDVKMKEKGDIPEGYSVSREKKERFSLILESASTNQTSMYLCASSLRPATGNTIYFGEGSWLTVV.

This clone has a handful of counts. The chain employs TRBV27 and TRBJ1-2, with 9 positions matching TRBD1. Germline V lookup: CDR1 MNHEY, CDR2 SMNVEV (reference sequence). This CDR3 comprises 12 residues. V lost 5 bases to trimming and J lost 5 bases; unmatched junction nucleotides: 0. The CDR3 is CASSGQGYGYTF. The DNA for the CDR3 is TGTGCCAGCAGTGGACAGGGGTATGGCTACACCTTC.

This sequence joins TRBV19 and TRBJ2-3; 12 nucleotides align to TRBD2. The CDR3 sequence is 14 residues long. CDR1 LNHDA and CDR2 SQIVND come from the germline V gene (reference sequence). The J segment lost 4 bases and the V segment lost 4 bases, leaving 0 bases of the junction unmatched. The CDR3 region has the DNA TGTGCCAGTAGTAGACTAGCGGGAGCAGATACGCAGTATTTT. Encoded protein: CASSRLAGADTQYF.

The gene calls are TRBV4-1 and TRBJ1-2, with a weak D call TRBD1 (5 bases). Germline CDR1 is MGHRA and CDR2 is YSYEKL. Deletions cut 0 bases from V and 8 bases from J, with 25 bases between. The CDR3 has 18 amino acids. As DNA, the CDR3 is TGCGCCAGCAGCCAAGATAGCGTAGGGAGGGGTACGAGACGGGGCTACACCTTC. Translating it yields CASSQDSVGRGTRRGYTF.

The rearrangement joins TRBV27 to TRBJ1-5; 11 bases match TRBD1. V was pared by 5 bases and J by 5 bases, with 11 bases of the junction left unmatched. This CDR3 has 17 amino acids. Germline values: CDR1 MNHEY, CDR2 SMNVEV (reference sequence). The CDR3 spells CASSPGQGAAQDQPQHF. In DNA, the CDR3 is TGTGCCAGCAGTCCAGGACAGGGGGCGGCTCAAGATCAGCCCCAGCATTTT.

V usage is TRBV27 and J usage is TRBJ1-1; possible D gene TRBD1, 5 bases. Germline CDR1 is MNHEY and CDR2 is SMNVEV (reference sequence). The CDR3 covers 13 residues. Deletions cut 2 bases from V and 5 bases from J, with 9 bases between. The CDR3: CASSLRRGTEAFF. CDR3 in DNA: TGTGCCAGCAGTTTACGGCGGGGGACTGAAGCTTTCTTT.

V and J are TRBV9 and TRBJ2-2; D gene unclear. V was cut by 0 bases and J by 0 bases, with 3 bases left in between. The germline gives CDR1 SGDLS, CDR2 YYNGEE. The CDR3 is 14 amino acids. CDR3 DNA sequence: TGTGCCAGCAGCGTAGTAGCGAACACCGGGGAGCTGTTTTTT. It is translated as CASSVVANTGELFF.

The gene calls are TRBV28 and TRBJ1-2; weak D call: TRBD1 (5 bases). V lost 6 bases and J 4 bases, leaving 15 bases between the germline ends. Germline lookup yields CDR1 MDHEN and CDR2 SYDVKM. The CDR3 runs to 14 residues. CDR3 residues: CASRPSDRGYGYTF. CDR3 nucleotides: TGTGCCAGCAGGCCTAGCGACAGAGGCTATGGCTACACCTTC.

The chain is built from TRBV28 and TRBJ2-7, with TRBD2 matching 8 bases. The trim removed 10 bases at V and 4 bases at J, leaving 9 bases unmatched. Germline V gene data show CDR1 as MDHEN and CDR2 as SYDVKM. CDR3 length: 13 amino acids. In DNA form, the CDR3 reads TGTGCCATAACTAGCGGTGACAGTTACGAGCAGTACTTC. Translated, it gives CAITSGDSYEQYF.

The CDR3 coding sequence is TGTGCCAGTAGGATATCAGTTTATAGCAATCAGCCCCAGCATTTT. It is translated as CASRISVYSNQPQHF. The V and J genes are TRBV19 and TRBJ1-5; no clear D. Germline values: CDR1 LNHDA, CDR2 SQIVND (reference sequence). Between the trimmed V and J ends, which lost 6 bases and 0 bases, there was a span of 12 bases. The CDR3 consists of 15 residues.

The chain carries TRBV7-9 and TRBJ1-1; 7 nucleotides match TRBD1. This CDR3 is built from 14 residues. V dropped 5 bases and J dropped 0; count of bases not matched to a gene: 3. Germline CDR1 is SEHNR and CDR2 is FQNEAQ (reference sequence). CDR3 nucleotide sequence: TGTGCCAGCAGCCGACAGGGATTGAACACTGAAGCTTTCTTT. Translation: CASSRQGLNTEAFF. Together with reference TRBV7-9 and TRBJ1-1, the CDR3 gives the full variable domain: DTGVSQNPRHKITKRGQNVTFRCDPISEHNRLYWYRQTLGQGPEFLTYFQNEAQLEKSRLLSDRFSAERPKGSFSTLEIQRTEQGDSAMYLCASSRQGLNTEAFFGQGTRLTVV.

The chain has TRBV19 and TRBJ1-3, with D possibly matching TRBD1 (6 bases). V lost 5 bases and J lost 2, with 10 bases in between. The CDR3 loop spans 14 amino acids. Germline CDR1 and CDR2: LNHDA and SQIVND (reference sequence). The CDR3 coding sequence is TGTGCCAGTAGTTCCCAGGGGCCTGGAAACACCATATATTTT. It encodes CASSSQGPGNTIYF.

The chain combines TRBV4-2 with TRBJ1-2; 7 bases agree with TRBD1. This CDR3 spans 14 amino acids. V shed 0 bases and J 6 bases; nucleotides not matched to a gene: 4. Germline CDR1 and CDR2: LGHNA and YNFKEQ. CDR3: CASSQDSGGDGYTF. The CDR3 nucleotides read TGTGCCAGCAGCCAAGATTCAGGGGGAGATGGCTACACCTTC.